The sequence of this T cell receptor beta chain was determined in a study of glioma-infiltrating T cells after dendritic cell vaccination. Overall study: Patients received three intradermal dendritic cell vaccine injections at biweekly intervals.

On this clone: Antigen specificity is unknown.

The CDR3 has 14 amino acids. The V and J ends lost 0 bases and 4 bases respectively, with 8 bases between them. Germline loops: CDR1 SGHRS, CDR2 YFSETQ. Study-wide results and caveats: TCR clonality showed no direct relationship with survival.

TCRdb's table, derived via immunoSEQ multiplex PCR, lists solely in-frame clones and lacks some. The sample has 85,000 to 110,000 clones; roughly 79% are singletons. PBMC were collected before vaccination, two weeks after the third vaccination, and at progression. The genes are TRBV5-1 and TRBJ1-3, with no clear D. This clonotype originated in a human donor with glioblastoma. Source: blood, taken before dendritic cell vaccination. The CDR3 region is CASSLGTAGNTIYF. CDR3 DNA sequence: TGCGCCAGCAGCTTGGGCACAGCAGGAAACACCATATATTTT.